These T cell receptor beta chains were read from a single sample in a study of cytomegalovirus exposure and HLA in healthy donors. This table comes from immunoSEQ multiplex PCR, and its TCRdb copy is limited to in-frame clones, with some not included. This table holds around 120,000 clones, roughly 80% found once. The source material was PBMCs. These receptor sequences come from a female donor in good health and CMV-seropositive. Both conserved end residues are part of each CDR3. Fields, in order: clone size, V gene, D gene, J gene, CDR3 protein, CDR3 DNA. A D gene is named only where the DNA matches it firmly. Some rows mark clone size as missing; the rest say once, few, many or name a class of expanded clone.

once	TRBV5-1	.	TRBJ2-7	CASSLLTGSYEQYF	TGCGCCAGCAGCTTATTAACAGGGTCCTACGAGCAGTACTTC
.	TRBV7-9	.	TRBJ1-3	CASRRSTGGNTIYF	TGTGCCAGCAGACGGTCCACCGGTGGAAACACCATATATTTT
.	TRBV5-8	.	TRBJ1-6	CASTRTANSPLHF	TGTGCCAGCACCCGGACAGCAAATTCACCCCTCCACTTT
.	TRBV5-1	.	TRBJ1-6	CASSSGNDGSPLHF	TGCGCCAGCAGCTCAGGGAACGATGGATCACCCCTCCACTTT
.	TRBV19	TRBD1	TRBJ2-2	CASASKGQFPAGELFF	TGTGCCAGTGCATCCAAGGGACAGTTTCCGGCCGGGGAGCTGTTTTTT
.	TRBV7-3	TRBD2	TRBJ2-3	CASSLGTSGNTQYF	TGTGCCAGCAGCTTGGGGACTAGCGGTAATACGCAGTATTTT
.	TRBV7-2	.	TRBJ1-1	CASSARQGLTEAFF	TGTGCCAGCAGCGCAAGGCAGGGTTTAACTGAAGCTTTCTTT
.	TRBV12-5	.	TRBJ1-4	CASAFTPGKTNEKLFF	TGTGCTAGTGCCTTCACGCCCGGGAAGACTAATGAAAAACTGTTTTTT
.	TRBV7-2	.	TRBJ1-1	CASSLQGRNTEAFF	TGTGCCAGCAGCTTGCAGGGGAGGAACACTGAAGCTTTCTTT
.	TRBV20-1	.	TRBJ1-5	CKAGGNQPQHF	TGCAAAGCCGGTGGTAATCAGCCCCAGCATTTT
.	TRBV2	.	TRBJ1-4	CASRWQLWRGEKLFF	TGTGCCAGCAGGTGGCAGCTTTGGAGGGGTGAAAAACTGTTTTTT
.	TRBV27	.	TRBJ2-2	CASSSTTGLTNTGELFF	TGTGCCAGCAGTTCCACCACGGGACTCACGAACACCGGGGAGCTGTTTTTT
few	TRBV28	.	TRBJ2-1	CATTILNEQFF	TGTGCCACCACTATCCTTAATGAGCAGTTCTTC
.	TRBV7-2	.	TRBJ2-2	CASSRGVRGELFF	TGTGCCAGCAGCAGGGGCGTGCGGGGGGAGCTGTTTTTT
.	TRBV5-1	TRBD2	TRBJ2-2	CASSRDSGVNTGELFF	TGCGCCAGCAGCAGGGATAGCGGGGTTAACACCGGGGAGCTGTTTTTT
.	TRBV6-6	.	TRBJ1-5	CASSLLKAPGDQPQHF	TGTGCCAGCAGTCTCCTTAAAGCTCCCGGGGATCAGCCCCAGCATTTT
.	TRBV7-9	.	TRBJ1-1	CASSPGAPNTEAFF	TGTGCCAGCAGCCCAGGGGCTCCGAACACTGAAGCTTTCTTT
.	TRBV4-1	.	TRBJ2-4	CASSPPGQGRPSGVPPLNIQYF	TGCGCCAGCAGCCCCCCGGGACAGGGGAGACCTAGCGGGGTCCCCCCCTTAAACATTCAGTACTTC
.	TRBV5-1	.	TRBJ2-3	CASSSQGTDTQYF	TGCGCCAGCAGTTCCCAGGGAACAGATACGCAGTATTTT
.	TRBV5-5	TRBD2	TRBJ2-7	CASTPGGGDEQYF	TGTGCCAGCACCCCTGGGGGGGGAGACGAGCAGTACTTC
.	TRBV7-2	.	TRBJ2-2	CASRPQGTGELFF	TGTGCCAGCAGGCCACAGGGAACCGGGGAGCTGTTTTTT
.	TRBV5-6	.	TRBJ2-3	CASSLRGYSTDTQYF	TGTGCCAGCAGCTTGAGGGGATATAGCACAGATACGCAGTATTTT
.	TRBV19	.	TRBJ2-3	CASSSTVADADTQYF	TGTGCCAGTAGTTCCACAGTGGCCGACGCAGATACGCAGTATTTT
.	TRBV4-1	.	TRBJ1-5	CASSQSFSQPQHF	TGCGCCAGCAGCCAATCCTTTTCTCAGCCCCAGCATTTT
.	TRBV6-5	TRBD1	TRBJ1-1	CASTGGYTEAFF	TGTGCCAGTACAGGGGGCTATACTGAAGCTTTCTTT
once	TRBV10-3	TRBD2	TRBJ2-7	CAISPGLAGIYEQYF	TGTGCCATCAGTCCGGGACTAGCGGGGATCTACGAGCAGTACTTC
.	TRBV18	TRBD1	TRBJ1-1	CASSSLQGGPEAFF	TGTGCCAGCTCATCATTACAGGGGGGTCCTGAAGCTTTCTTT
.	TRBV5-8	TRBD2	TRBJ2-5	CASSAPGPRPSGAQETQYF	TGTGCCAGCAGCGCACCGGGACCGCGGCCTAGCGGGGCCCAAGAGACCCAGTACTTC
.	TRBV5-1	TRBD1	TRBJ1-4	CASSPTTGENEKLFF	TGCGCCAGCAGCCCTACGACAGGGGAAAATGAAAAACTGTTTTTT